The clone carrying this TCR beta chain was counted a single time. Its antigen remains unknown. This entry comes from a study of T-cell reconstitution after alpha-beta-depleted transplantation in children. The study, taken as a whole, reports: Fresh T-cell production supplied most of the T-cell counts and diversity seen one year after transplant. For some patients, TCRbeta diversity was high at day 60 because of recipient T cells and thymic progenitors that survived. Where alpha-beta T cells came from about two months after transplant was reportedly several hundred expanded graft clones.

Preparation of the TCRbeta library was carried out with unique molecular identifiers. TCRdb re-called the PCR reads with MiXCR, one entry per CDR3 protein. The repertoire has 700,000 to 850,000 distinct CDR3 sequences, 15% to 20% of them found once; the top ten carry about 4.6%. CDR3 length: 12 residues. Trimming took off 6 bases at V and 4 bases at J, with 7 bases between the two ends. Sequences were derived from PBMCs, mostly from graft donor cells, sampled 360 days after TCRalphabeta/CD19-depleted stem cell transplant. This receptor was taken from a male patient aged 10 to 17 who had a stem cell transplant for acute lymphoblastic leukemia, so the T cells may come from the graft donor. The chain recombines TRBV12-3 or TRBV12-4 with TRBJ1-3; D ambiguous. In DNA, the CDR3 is TGTGCCAGCAGAGTACAGGGAAACACCATATATTTT. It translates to CASRVQGNTIYF.